Following are 3 T cell receptor beta chains from one sample sequenced in a study of blood T cell repertoires in COVID-19. Repertoires were generated with immunoSEQ multiplex PCR, while TCRdb's copy carries only in-frame clones and drops some. The table has roughly 320,000 clones, 89% seen once. The sample comprised peripheral blood. These TCRs come from a woman in her 30s with COVID-19, enrolled during active disease.

The V and J genes are TRBV11-3 and TRBJ2-5, with TRBD1 matching over 8 bases. Germline CDR1 is SGHNT and CDR2 is YENEEA. The V and J ends lost 4 bases and 7 bases, in that order; junction bases with no gene match: 8. The CDR3 runs 14 residues. CDR3 nucleotides: TGTGCCAGCAGCTCGGACAGGGCTATGGGGACCCAGTACTTC. Translation: CASSSDRAMGTQYF.

V usage is TRBV5-6 and J usage is TRBJ1-5, with D unresolved. The CDR3 length is 17 residues. CDR1 and CDR2 from the germline V gene are SGHDT and YYEEEE. Trimming removed 6 bases from V and 2 bases from J, with 21 bases in between. The CDR3 coding sequence is TGTGCCAGCACCTCCCTGGAGTGCCGATTTGGCAATCAGCCCCAGCATTTT. It codes for CASTSLECRFGNQPQHF.

The chain carries TRBV7-6 and TRBJ2-5; TRBD2 agrees at 12 bases. Trimming cost V 1 base and J 5 bases; bases outside gene matches: 5. Germline V gene data show CDR1 as SGHVS and CDR2 as FNYEAQ. The CDR3 extends over 16 amino acids. The CDR3 sequence is CASSLETSGGTETQYF. The CDR3 coding sequence is TGTGCCAGCAGCTTAGAGACTAGCGGGGGAACGGAGACCCAGTACTTC.